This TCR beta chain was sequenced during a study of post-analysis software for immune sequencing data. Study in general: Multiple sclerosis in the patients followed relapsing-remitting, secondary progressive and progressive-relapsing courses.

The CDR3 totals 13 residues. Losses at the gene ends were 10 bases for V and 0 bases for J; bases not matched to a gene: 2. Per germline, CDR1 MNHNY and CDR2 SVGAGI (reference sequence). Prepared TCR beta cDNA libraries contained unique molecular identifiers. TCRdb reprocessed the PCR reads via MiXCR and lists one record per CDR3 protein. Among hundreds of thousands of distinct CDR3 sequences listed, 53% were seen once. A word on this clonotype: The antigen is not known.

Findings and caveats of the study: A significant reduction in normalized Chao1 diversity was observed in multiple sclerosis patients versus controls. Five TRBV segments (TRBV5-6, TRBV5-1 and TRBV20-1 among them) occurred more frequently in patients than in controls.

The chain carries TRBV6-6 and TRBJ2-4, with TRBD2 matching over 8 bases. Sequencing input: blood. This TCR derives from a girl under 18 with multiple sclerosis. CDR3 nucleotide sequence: TGTGCCACCCGGGGGGGAGCCAAAAACATTCAGTACTTC. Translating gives CATRGGAKNIQYF.